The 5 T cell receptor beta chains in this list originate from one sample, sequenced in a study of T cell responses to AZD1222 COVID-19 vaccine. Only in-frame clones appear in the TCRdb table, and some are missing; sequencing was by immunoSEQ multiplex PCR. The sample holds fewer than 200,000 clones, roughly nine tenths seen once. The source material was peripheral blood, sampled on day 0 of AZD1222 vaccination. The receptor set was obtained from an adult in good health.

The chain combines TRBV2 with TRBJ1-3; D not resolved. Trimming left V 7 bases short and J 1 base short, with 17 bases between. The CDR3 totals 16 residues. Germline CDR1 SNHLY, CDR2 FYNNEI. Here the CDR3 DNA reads TGTGCCAGCACGGAGGCCCGGGTCCTTTCTGGAAACACCATATATTTT. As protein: CASTEARVLSGNTIYF.

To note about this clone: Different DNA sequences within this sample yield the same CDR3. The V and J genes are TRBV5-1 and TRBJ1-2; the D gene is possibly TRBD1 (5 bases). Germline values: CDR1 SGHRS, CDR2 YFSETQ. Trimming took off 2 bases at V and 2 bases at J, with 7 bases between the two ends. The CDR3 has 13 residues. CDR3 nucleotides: TGCGCCAGCAGCTTAGACAGAAACTATGGCTACACCTTC. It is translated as CASSLDRNYGYTF.

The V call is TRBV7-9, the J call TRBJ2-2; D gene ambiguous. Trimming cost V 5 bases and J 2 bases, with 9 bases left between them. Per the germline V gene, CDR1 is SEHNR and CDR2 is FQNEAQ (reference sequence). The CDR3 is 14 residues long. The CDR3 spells CASSPRENTGELFF. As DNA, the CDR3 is TGTGCCAGCAGCCCACGAGAAAACACCGGGGAGCTGTTTTTT.

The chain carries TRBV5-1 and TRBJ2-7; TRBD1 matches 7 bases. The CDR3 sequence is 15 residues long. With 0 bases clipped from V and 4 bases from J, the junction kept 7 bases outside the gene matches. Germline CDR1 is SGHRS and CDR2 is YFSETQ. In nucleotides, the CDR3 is TGCGCCAGCAGCTTGGGGGATACGACAGGGTACGAGCAGTACTTC. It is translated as CASSLGDTTGYEQYF.

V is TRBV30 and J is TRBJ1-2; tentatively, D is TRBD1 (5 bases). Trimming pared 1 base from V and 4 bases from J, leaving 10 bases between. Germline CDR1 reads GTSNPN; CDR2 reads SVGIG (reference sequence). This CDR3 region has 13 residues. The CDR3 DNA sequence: TGTGCCTGGAGTGAGGACATAACCTATGGCTACACCTTC. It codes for CAWSEDITYGYTF. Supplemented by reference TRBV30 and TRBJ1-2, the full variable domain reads SQTIHQWPATLVQPVGSPLSLECTVEGTSNPNLYWYRQAAGRGLQLLFYSVGIGQISSEVPQNLSASRPQDRQFILSSKKLLLSDSGFYLCAWSEDITYGYTFGSGTRLTVV.